This T cell receptor (beta chain) was recorded in a study of CD8+CD57+ T cells in acquired aplastic anemia. Notes on the study in general: The CD8+ Simpson's diversity of patients and controls was not significantly different. In common between the patients and the controls were some 28 CD8+ CDR3 sequences.

Investigators profiled TCR beta VDJ and CDR3 from genomic DNA template. From the reads, TCRdb called clonotypes with MiXCR, one entry per CDR3 protein. The sample records roughly 160,000 distinct CDR3 sequences, over 70% being singletons. As for this clonotype: Its specificity is not known.

Germline V gives CDR1 SQVTM, CDR2 ANQGSEA. V gave up 5 bases and J gave up 0 bases; unmatched junction bases: 3. The CDR3 is made up of 14 amino acids. An expansion of CD8+CD57+ cells by flow cytometry had been shown in patients chosen for sequencing. Sequenced sample: sorted CD4+, CD8+, or CD8+CD57+ T cells (not recorded which) from PBMCs. The chain recombines TRBV29-1 with TRBJ2-3; 9 bases map to TRBD2. The sequence came from a human donor with aplastic anemia. CDR3 nucleotides: TGCAGCGTTAGCAGCGGGGGGAGCACAGATACGCAGTATTTT. It is translated as CSVSSGGSTDTQYF.